These 29 T cell receptor beta chains came from one sample sequenced in a study of blood T cells in healthy people across ages. Sample-barcoded 5' priming and a J-beta primer mix drove a second PCR of 7 to 11 cycles. TCRdb re-called the 5' RACE reads with MiXCR, one entry per CDR3 protein. The sample holds more than 800,000 distinct CDR3 sequences; around 43% are singletons and the top ten take 15% to 20%. Sequenced sample: blood. These receptor sequences come from a woman aged 55-70 years in good health.

The gene calls are TRBV6-5 and TRBJ2-5; TRBD2 is a possible D gene (6 bases). This CDR3 contains 14 residues. V was trimmed by 6 bases and J by 1 base, leaving 12 bases between them. Germline lookup yields CDR1 MNHEY and CDR2 SVGAGI. The CDR3 coding sequence is TGTGCCAGCAGCCTAGGACTAATCCAAGAGACCCAGTACTTC. Translating it yields CASSLGLIQETQYF.

The chain recombines TRBV20-1 with TRBJ1-1; 10 bases match TRBD1. CDR1 DFQATT and CDR2 SNEGSKA come from the germline V gene (reference sequence). The CDR3 totals 15 residues. The V segment lost 2 bases and the J segment 0 bases; nucleotides outside the gene matches: 3. This CDR3 is CSARRDRGLNTEAFF. Written as DNA, the CDR3 is TGCAGTGCTAGAAGAGACAGGGGGCTGAACACTGAAGCTTTCTTT.

In its sample, this clonotype was seen once. V is TRBV6-4 and J is TRBJ2-7; weak D call: TRBD2 (6 bases). V was clipped by 7 bases and J by 0 bases, with 16 bases between them. The CDR3 is made up of 15 amino acids. Germline assignment: CDR1 MRHNA and CDR2 SNTAGT. The CDR3 region is CASTGTSLNSYEQYF. As DNA, the CDR3 is TGTGCCAGCACGGGTACTAGCCTCAACTCCTACGAGCAGTACTTC.

The table lists this clonotype with many counts. The chain employs TRBV28 and TRBJ2-7; TRBD2 agrees at 8 bases. Germline CDR1 reads MDHEN; CDR2 reads SYDVKM. The J segment lost 3 bases and the V segment lost 6 bases, leaving 10 bases of the junction unmatched. This CDR3 has 15 amino acids. The CDR3 DNA reads TGTGCCAGCAGCCCCAGGGGCGGGGGGAACTACGAGCAGTACTTC. It specifies CASSPRGGGNYEQYF.

V usage is TRBV24-1 and J usage is TRBJ2-3; D call uncertain. Germline CDR1 KGHDR, CDR2 SFDVKD. The CDR3 spans 14 residues. Trimming took 3 bases from V and 3 from J, leaving 9 bases between them. In DNA form, the CDR3 reads TGTGCCACCAGTGATGGCCGGAGTACAGATACGCAGTATTTT. This encodes CATSDGRSTDTQYF.

This chain joins TRBV6-5 and TRBJ2-1, with TRBD2 as a possible D gene (6 bases). Between the trimmed V and J ends, which lost 5 bases and 8 bases, there was a span of 16 bases. Per the germline V gene, CDR1 is MNHEY and CDR2 is SVGAGI. The CDR3 runs to 14 residues. The CDR3 loop is CASSIRDSKDEQFF. The CDR3 region has the DNA TGTGCCAGCAGTATCCGGGACTCCAAAGATGAGCAGTTCTTC.

This chain joins TRBV27 and TRBJ2-5; no clear D. From germline, CDR1 is MNHEY and CDR2 SMNVEV (reference sequence). The CDR3 is 13 amino acids. The ends were cut back, 8 bases at V and 2 bases at J, with 12 bases in the middle. The CDR3 region is CASGSLGQETQYF. CDR3 sequence (DNA): TGTGCCAGCGGGTCCCTGGGACAAGAGACCCAGTACTTC.

This sequence joins TRBV20-1 and TRBJ2-7; 8 positions match TRBD1. The CDR3 sequence is 13 residues long. Trimming took 5 bases from V and 5 from J; bases not matched to a gene: 8. The germline V gene has CDR1 DFQATT and CDR2 SNEGSKA (reference sequence). CDR3 in amino acids: CSALRTGRNEQYF. CDR3 nucleotide sequence: TGCAGTGCTCTCCGGACAGGGCGGAACGAGCAGTACTTC.

The rearrangement uses TRBV5-1 and TRBJ2-5; a possible D gene is TRBD1 (6 bases). Germline V gene sequence: CDR1 SGHRS, CDR2 YFSETQ. CDR3 size: 15 residues. V dropped 3 bases and J dropped 1 base, with 13 bases sitting between them. The CDR3 sequence: CASSSGATLQETQYF. The DNA of the CDR3 is TGCGCCAGCAGCTCAGGGGCAACCCTCCAAGAGACCCAGTACTTC.

The chain employs TRBV20-1 and TRBJ2-5; perhaps TRBD1 as D (5 bases). The germline V gene has CDR1 DFQATT and CDR2 SNEGSKA (reference sequence). This CDR3 has 17 amino acids. Trimming removed 3 bases from V and 0 bases from J, with 20 bases in between. The CDR3 region is CSASKSLGHSYQETQYF. CDR3 nucleotide sequence: TGCAGTGCTAGCAAAAGTCTCGGACACTCGTACCAAGAGACCCAGTACTTC.

The genes are TRBV9 and TRBJ2-3; D uncertain. The length of the CDR3 is 14 residues. Germline loops: CDR1 SGDLS, CDR2 YYNGEE. Trimming pared 1 base from V and 0 bases from J, leaving 6 bases between. The CDR3 here is CASSVSTSTDTQYF. CDR3 nucleotide sequence: TGTGCCAGCAGCGTATCAACTAGCACAGATACGCAGTATTTT. The whole variable domain, remainder taken from reference TRBV9 and TRBJ2-3, is DSGVTQTPKHLITATGQRVTLRCSPRSGDLSVYWYQQSLDQGLQFLIQYYNGEERAKGNILERFSAQQFPDLHSELNLSSLELGDSALYFCASSVSTSTDTQYFGPGTRLTVL.

The rearrangement joins TRBV20-1 to TRBJ2-2; 7 bases align to TRBD2. This CDR3 region has 13 residues. Germline V lookup: CDR1 DFQATT, CDR2 SNEGSKA (reference sequence). V dropped 5 bases and J dropped 7; count of bases not matched to a gene: 7. The CDR3 DNA sequence: TGCAGTGCTCGGGAGGTCGGGGACGGGGAGCTGTTTTTT. Protein sequence: CSAREVGDGELFF.

The CDR3 region has the DNA TGTGCCACCAGCAGATCGATCGGTAGCAATGAGCAGTTCTTC. It specifies CATSRSIGSNEQFF. The J gene is TRBJ2-1, the V gene TRBV15; D not resolved. The V gene lost 2 bases and the J gene lost 6 bases, with 11 bases spanning the gap. The germline gives CDR1 LNHNV, CDR2 YYDKDF (reference sequence). The CDR3 length is 14 residues. Variable domain in full (rest from reference TRBV15 and TRBJ2-1): DAMVIQNPRYQVTQFGKPVTLSCSQTLNHNVMYWYQQKSSQAPKLLFHYYDKDFNNEADTPDNFQSRRPNTSFCFLDIRSPGLGDTAMYLCATSRSIGSNEQFFGPGTRLTVL.

A few counts support this clonotype. The chain carries TRBV28 and TRBJ2-4; TRBD1 is a possible D gene (6 bases). Per the germline V gene, CDR1 is MDHEN and CDR2 is SYDVKM. With 2 bases removed from V and 1 base from J, the gap between germline ends came to 18 bases. This CDR3 contains 18 residues. In nucleotides, the CDR3 is TGTGCCAGCAGTTTACGAGGTCGAAAGGGGGTGGCCAAAAACATTCAGTACTTC. It codes for CASSLRGRKGVAKNIQYF.

This rearrangement joins TRBV12-3 or TRBV12-4 to TRBJ2-5; no clear D. There are 14 residues in the CDR3. V shed 1 base and J shed 2 bases, with 8 bases lying between them. DNA of the CDR3: TGTGCCAGCAGTTTAGGCGTCGCTCAAGAGACCCAGTACTTC. It yields the protein CASSLGVAQETQYF.

The gene calls are TRBV20-1 and TRBJ1-5, with D possibly matching TRBD1 (5 bases). This CDR3 has 16 residues. V was trimmed by 1 base and J by 3 bases, leaving 16 bases between them. The germline V gene has CDR1 DFQATT and CDR2 SNEGSKA (reference sequence). The chain's CDR3 is CSARVQGVGNNQPQHF. CDR3 in DNA: TGCAGTGCTAGAGTCCAGGGTGTAGGGAACAATCAGCCCCAGCATTTT.

This clonotype appeared a few times. The rearrangement uses TRBV5-1 and TRBJ2-3; no clear D. CDR3 length equals 14 residues. Germline V gene sequence: CDR1 SGHRS, CDR2 YFSETQ. V was pared by 6 bases and J by 4 bases, with 15 bases between. The CDR3, as DNA: TGCGCCAGCACGCAACCTGGGGTCCCAGATACGCAGTATTTT. Translated: CASTQPGVPDTQYF. Together with reference TRBV5-1 and TRBJ2-3, the CDR3 gives the full variable domain: KAGVTQTPRYLIKTRGQQVTLSCSPISGHRSVSWYQQTPGQGLQFLFEYFSETQRNKGNFPGRFSGRQFSNSRSEMNVSTLELGDSALYLCASTQPGVPDTQYFGPGTRLTVL.

This clonotype showed up just once. This chain connects TRBV7-3 to TRBJ2-1, with D possibly matching TRBD2 (6 bases). Germline V gene sequence: CDR1 SGHTA, CDR2 FQGTGA. The length of the CDR3 is 16 residues. V was pared by 4 bases and J by 7 bases, with 20 bases between. The DNA of the CDR3 is TGTGCCAGCAGCTCCTACCCCGGGACTGGGATTAATGAGCAGTTCTTC. Protein product: CASSSYPGTGINEQFF.

Note on this clonotype: This could be a read error, since a much larger clone is one nucleotide away. The chain is built from TRBV20-1 and TRBJ2-1, with TRBD2 identical over 7 bases. The CDR3 contains 16 residues. The V gene end was trimmed by 6 bases and the J gene end by 0 bases; junction bases not matched to a gene: 11. CDR1 and CDR2 (germline): DFQATT, SNEGSKA (reference sequence). In DNA form, the CDR3 reads TGCAGTGCCACAACTAACGGGGGGAGCTCCTACAATGAGCAGTTCTTC. Residues: CSATTNGGSSYNEQFF.

The V call is TRBV20-1, the J call TRBJ2-3; 8 bases are a match to TRBD2. With V trimmed by 3 bases and J by 3 bases, 14 bases remained unmatched. The CDR3 contains 17 residues. Germline V CDR1 and CDR2: DFQATT, SNEGSKA (reference sequence). This chain's CDR3 is CSASDLLGSGSTDTQYF. The CDR3, as DNA: TGCAGTGCTAGCGACCTTCTGGGGAGCGGGAGTACAGATACGCAGTATTTT.

In this sample, this clonotype turned up many times. V is TRBV29-1 and J is TRBJ2-4; D might be TRBD2 (6 bases). CDR1 and CDR2 from the germline V gene are SQVTM and ANQGSEA. This CDR3 is built from 13 residues. Trimming cost V 6 bases and J 1 base, with 10 bases left between them. In DNA form, the CDR3 reads TGCAGCGTGGCTCGGGGGGCCAAAAACATTCAGTACTTC. It translates to CSVARGAKNIQYF.

This clonotype occurred a few times. This rearrangement joins TRBV20-1 to TRBJ2-7; 7 bases match TRBD1. Germline V gives CDR1 DFQATT, CDR2 SNEGSKA (reference sequence). The CDR3 runs to 13 residues. Trimming took 3 bases from V and 2 from J; bases not matched to a gene: 4. In nucleotides, the CDR3 is TGCAGTGCTAGTCCGGGACAGCCCTACGAGCAGTACTTC. As protein: CSASPGQPYEQYF.

The CDR3 DNA is TGTGCCAGCAGCCAAGAGTGGGGCCGACATGGCTACACCTTC. Translating gives CASSQEWGRHGYTF. The chain joins TRBV3-1 to TRBJ1-2; possible D gene TRBD1, 5 bases. This CDR3 has 14 residues. Per the germline V gene, CDR1 is LGHDT and CDR2 is YNNKEL (reference sequence). Trimming left V 0 bases short and J 6 bases short, with 11 bases between. Based on the CDR3 plus reference TRBV3-1 and TRBJ1-2, the full variable domain is DTAVSQTPKYLVTQMGNDKSIKCEQNLGHDTMYWYKQDSKKFLKIMFSYNNKELIINETVPNRFSPKSPDKAHLNLHINSLELGDSAVYFCASSQEWGRHGYTFGSGTRLTVV.

This clonotype was seen a few times. The chain has TRBV14 and TRBJ2-1; 7 bases match TRBD1. The CDR3 covers 21 residues. After removal of 0 bases from V and 6 bases from J, the junction contained 23 bases not matched to a gene. CDR1 and CDR2 from the germline V gene are SGHDN and FVKESK. In DNA, the CDR3 is TGTGCCAGCAGCCAAGATTTAGGCTCATGGGCCCGACAGGGATTCTCCAATGAGCAGTTCTTC. Translating gives CASSQDLGSWARQGFSNEQFF.

This chain uses TRBV4-1 with TRBJ2-4, with D perhaps TRBD1 (6 bases). Trimming cost V 3 bases and J 13 bases, with 19 bases left between them. Germline V gene data show CDR1 as MGHRA and CDR2 as YSYEKL. CDR3 size: 14 residues. CDR3 in amino acids: CASSQATGSGEQYF. CDR3 in DNA: TGCGCCAGCAGCCAGGCTACAGGGTCCGGGGAGCAGTACTTC.

The V call is TRBV25-1, the J call TRBJ1-1; D remains unclear. Germline V gives CDR1 MGHDK, CDR2 SYGVNS. The CDR3 is made up of 14 amino acids. V lost 3 bases and J 7 bases, leaving 15 bases between the germline ends. CDR3 region: CASSDRAAWGEAFF. In DNA form, the CDR3 reads TGTGCCAGCAGTGACCGGGCGGCGTGGGGTGAAGCTTTCTTT.

This clonotype has more than one count but fewer than ten. The V gene is TRBV27, the J gene TRBJ1-4; D gene uncertain. The V gene lost 3 bases and the J gene lost 5 bases, with 10 bases spanning the gap. The CDR3 has 14 amino acids. From germline, CDR1 is MNHEY and CDR2 SMNVEV (reference sequence). The CDR3 here is CASSFFPLNEKLFF. CDR3 bases: TGTGCCAGCAGTTTCTTTCCATTAAATGAAAAACTGTTTTTT.

The J gene is TRBJ2-7, the V gene TRBV27; either TRBD1 or TRBD2 may supply D (5 bases each). Germline V gene lookup returns CDR1 MNHEY and CDR2 SMNVEV (reference sequence). The CDR3 runs to 19 residues. The germline V and J ends were trimmed by 2 bases and 5 bases, with 28 bases remaining between them. CDR3 nucleotide sequence: TGTGCCAGCAGTTTACCAGGGTACACCTTTACTAGGATCAATGACGAGCAGTACTTC. Protein: CASSLPGYTFTRINDEQYF.

The CDR3 bases are TGTGCCAGCTCACCAATAACTTCTGGAGAGACCCAGTACTTC. Translated, it gives CASSPITSGETQYF. V and J are TRBV18 and TRBJ2-5; D gene ambiguous. Trimming left V 2 bases short and J 4 bases short, with 11 bases between. Germline V gene sequence: CDR1 KGHSH, CDR2 LQKENI. The CDR3 is 14 residues long.